This is a list of T cell receptor beta chains from one sample in a study of cytomegalovirus exposure and HLA in healthy donors. The data were produced by immunoSEQ multiplex PCR, yet TCRdb's version contains in-frame clones alone and is incomplete. This sample has 120,000 to 150,000 clones, with 65% to 75% found just once. Sequencing was carried out using PBMCs. Receptors originate from a man aged 55-75 years in good health and CMV-seronegative. Both conserved end residues are part of each CDR3. D genes are given only for firm matches. Clone size is stated in some rows and not others, as once, few, many or a class when expanded.

j_call,v_call,d_call,clone_size,cdr3_nt,cdr3_aa
TRBJ1-1,TRBV29-1,TRBD1,-,TGCAGCGCTGTGACAGGGTTGAACACTGAAGCTTTCTTT,CSAVTGLNTEAFF
TRBJ2-3,TRBV6-4,-,-,TGTGCCAGCAGTGTCCAGGGAGGCGCAGATACGCAGTATTTT,CASSVQGGADTQYF
TRBJ2-5,TRBV9,TRBD2,once,TGTGCCAGCAGCGCGGGACTAGCGGGAGCCGGTCAAGAGACCCAGTACTTC,CASSAGLAGAGQETQYF
TRBJ1-2,TRBV25-1,TRBD1,few,TGTGCCAGCAGTGGTACAGGGGAAGAGGGCTATGGCTACACCTTC,CASSGTGEEGYGYTF
TRBJ2-2,TRBV29-1,TRBD1,-,TGCAGCGTAGCGGTTACAGGGGACACCGGGGAGCTGTTTTTT,CSVAVTGDTGELFF
TRBJ1-3,TRBV6-1,-,-,TGTGCCAGCAGTATCAGGGCCTCCTCTGGAAACACCATATATTTT,CASSIRASSGNTIYF
TRBJ2-3,TRBV11-2,-,-,TGTGCCAGCAGCCCCTCACTTGGAGATACGCAGTATTTT,CASSPSLGDTQYF
TRBJ2-5,TRBV28,TRBD2,-,TGTGCCAGCAGTCAGCCGGGACTACCACAAGAGACCCAGTACTTC,CASSQPGLPQETQYF
TRBJ1-2,TRBV5-4,TRBD1,-,TGTGCCAGCAGCCCCCAGACAGGGGCCTATGGCTACACCTTC,CASSPQTGAYGYTF
TRBJ2-5,TRBV7-2,TRBD2,-,TGTGCCAGCAGCTTAGCCAGACTAGCAGAAGAGACCCAGTACTTC,CASSLARLAEETQYF
TRBJ1-1,TRBV6-4,TRBD1,-,TGTGCCAGCAGAGCCGGGACAGGGGAGGGAATTAGGACTGAAGCTTTCTTT,CASRAGTGEGIRTEAFF
TRBJ1-1,TRBV6-4,TRBD1,-,TGTGCCAGCGCTTCAACAGGGGAGACTGAAGCTTTCTTT,CASASTGETEAFF
TRBJ1-3,TRBV28,TRBD1,-,TGTGCCAGCAGTTTTCTCTCGGACAGGGAAAGAAGTTTTTTT,CASSFLSDRERSFF
TRBJ1-5,TRBV30,-,few,TGTGCCTGGAGTATGGGAGAACGTCAGCCCCAGCATTTT,CAWSMGERQPQHF
TRBJ2-3,TRBV6-1,-,-,TGTGCCAGCAGTCTGACTACACCCGGGGATACGCAGTATTTT,CASSLTTPGDTQYF
TRBJ2-2,TRBV19,TRBD2,-,TGTGCCAGTACCCCCCAGCGGGAGAACACCGGGGAGCTGTTTTTT,CASTPQRENTGELFF
TRBJ2-2,TRBV5-1,-,-,TGCGCCAGCAGCACTAGGTCCACCTCCGGCGGGGAGCTGTTTTTT,CASSTRSTSGGELFF
TRBJ2-7,TRBV7-2,-,-,TGTGCCAGCAGCTTGCCGGTGAGGCGGTACTCCTACGAGCAGTACTTC,CASSLPVRRYSYEQYF
TRBJ2-7,TRBV5-4,-,-,TGTGCCAGCAGCTTGGTTGGTTTTACTAGCGAGCAGTACTTC,CASSLVGFTSEQYF
TRBJ1-1,TRBV18,-,-,TGTGCCAGCTCACCACTAGCGGAGATGAACACTGAAGCTTTCTTT,CASSPLAEMNTEAFF
TRBJ1-6,TRBV25-1,-,-,TGTGCCAGCTCTGTCATCCGGGGACCCCTCCACTTT,CASSVIRGPLHF
TRBJ1-1,TRBV28,-,-,TGTGCCAGCAAGGAACCGCACCGCACAGCGAACACTGAAGCTTTCTTT,CASKEPHRTANTEAFF
TRBJ1-3,TRBV10-3,-,-,TGTGCCATCATGTTTTCGCGAGAACCCTCTGGAAACACCATATATTTT,CAIMFSREPSGNTIYF
TRBJ1-4,TRBV7-3,TRBD1,-,TGTGCCAGCAGCGCCACAGGGGTGGGTGAAACACTGTTTTTT,CASSATGVGETLFF
TRBJ2-7,TRBV7-9,TRBD1,-,TGTGCCAGCAGCTATGAGGGGGCCCTAACCTACGAGCAGTACTTC,CASSYEGALTYEQYF
TRBJ2-7,TRBV6-5,-,-,TGTGCCAGCAGTTCTAACAGACCACCCTACGAGCAGTACTTC,CASSSNRPPYEQYF
TRBJ2-1,TRBV7-2,-,-,TGTGCCAGCAGCTTATCTTTGGGCGGCGGGAATGAGCAGTTCTTC,CASSLSLGGGNEQFF
TRBJ2-1,TRBV6-1,TRBD1,-,TGTGCCAGCAGTGATTCCTCGACAGGGGCTTGGAATGAGCAGTTCTTC,CASSDSSTGAWNEQFF
TRBJ2-5,TRBV9,TRBD1,few,TGTGCCAGCAGCGCCCGACAGGGAAGTTGGCGAGAGACCCAGTACTTC,CASSARQGSWRETQYF
TRBJ2-2,TRBV5-1,-,few,TGCGCCAGCAGCCCGTATTTGAACACCGGGGAGCTGTTTTTT,CASSPYLNTGELFF
TRBJ2-1,TRBV6-6,-,-,TGTGCCAGCAACCCGACTAGCTCCTACAATGAGCAGTTCTTC,CASNPTSSYNEQFF
TRBJ2-7,TRBV28,TRBD1,-,TGTGCCAGCAGAGGGACAGGGGGCCCCTACGAGCAGTACTTC,CASRGTGGPYEQYF
TRBJ2-1,TRBV5-1,TRBD2,-,TGCGCCAGCAGCTTGCTGATAGCGGGAGGAGGGAGGAGTGAGCAGTTCTTC,CASSLLIAGGGRSEQFF
TRBJ1-1,TRBV7-9,-,-,TGTGCCAGCAGCTCACACCCGGAGGTCCCTGAAGCTTTCTTT,CASSSHPEVPEAFF
TRBJ1-4,TRBV6-1,-,-,TGTGCCAGCAGCCGCAGCGCAACTAATGAAAAACTGTTTTTT,CASSRSATNEKLFF
TRBJ2-5,TRBV9,TRBD2,few,TGTGCCAGCAGTGAGAAGGCAGCGGGAGGGCCTGGAGAGACCCAGTACTTC,CASSEKAAGGPGETQYF
TRBJ2-1,TRBV27,TRBD2,-,TGTGCCAGCAGTTCCGACATCGGGACTAGCGGGAGTAGGAATGAGCAGTTCTTC,CASSSDIGTSGSRNEQFF
TRBJ1-4,TRBV11-2,-,few,TGTGCCAGCAGCCTAGGGGTCACAGGGTTGACTGAAAAACTGTTTTTT,CASSLGVTGLTEKLFF
TRBJ1-2,TRBV5-1,TRBD1,-,TGCGCCAGCAGCTTGGGGGACAGGGGGAGAGACTATGGCTACACCTTC,CASSLGDRGRDYGYTF
TRBJ2-7,TRBV7-2,TRBD1,-,TGTGCCAGCAGCGTTACCGGGACAGCCCTCTACGAGCAGTACTTC,CASSVTGTALYEQYF
TRBJ2-3,TRBV7-2,-,-,TGTGCCAGCAGCTTAGTGGTTAGTCATGCCACAGATACGCAGTATTTT,CASSLVVSHATDTQYF
TRBJ2-7,TRBV6-5,-,-,TGTGCCAGCAGTTACTCGCGGGGCTACGAGCAGTACTTC,CASSYSRGYEQYF
TRBJ2-5,TRBV11-2,-,once,TGTGCCAGCAGCTTAGGAGGAGCTTCCGAGACCCAGTACTTC,CASSLGGASETQYF
TRBJ2-7,TRBV29-1,TRBD1,-,TGCAGCGTTGAAGGGTCGGAGACAGGGAACTACGAGCAGTACTTC,CSVEGSETGNYEQYF
TRBJ1-2,TRBV30,-,once,TGTGCCTGCCCGGGAGAATGGAACTATGGCTACACCTTC,CACPGEWNYGYTF
TRBJ1-2,TRBV28,-,few,TGTGCCAGCACAAGGAGGGTCGGGTCTGGCTACACCTTC,CASTRRVGSGYTF
TRBJ1-5,TRBV7-8,-,-,TGTGCCAGCAGCTTATCGGCGGCTAGCAATCAGCCCCAGCATTTT,CASSLSAASNQPQHF
TRBJ1-2,TRBV30,TRBD1,once,TGTGCCTGGAGTGTACGGACAGGGGGGGCCTATGGCTACACCTTC,CAWSVRTGGAYGYTF
TRBJ1-5,TRBV27,TRBD1,-,TGTGCCAGCAGCCCCGGACAGGGGAGCAATCAGCCCCAGCATTTT,CASSPGQGSNQPQHF
TRBJ2-2,TRBV11-3,-,-,TGTGCCAGCAGCCCCCGACAGGATCCCACCGGGGAGCTGTTTTTT,CASSPRQDPTGELFF
TRBJ1-2,TRBV6-1,TRBD1,-,TGTGCCAGCAGCCACGAACAGGGGAGTAACTATGGCTACACCTTC,CASSHEQGSNYGYTF
TRBJ2-2,TRBV14,-,-,TGTGCCAGCAGCTGGACAGTAAACACCGGGGAGCTGTTTTTT,CASSWTVNTGELFF
TRBJ2-7,TRBV19,-,once,TGTGCCAGTAGTATAGGAGCTGGGGAGGACAACTACGAGCAGTACTTC,CASSIGAGEDNYEQYF